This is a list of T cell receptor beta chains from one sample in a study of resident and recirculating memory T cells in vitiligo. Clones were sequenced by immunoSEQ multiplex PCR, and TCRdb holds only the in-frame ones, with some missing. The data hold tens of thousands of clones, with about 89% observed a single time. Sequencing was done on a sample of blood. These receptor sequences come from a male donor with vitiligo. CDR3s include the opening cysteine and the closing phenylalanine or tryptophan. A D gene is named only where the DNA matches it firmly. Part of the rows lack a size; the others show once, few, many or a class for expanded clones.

TGTGCCAGCAGTGACGGGAACTACGAGCAGTACTTC | CASSDGNYEQYF | - | TRBJ2-7 | TRBV6-1 | -
TGCGCCAGCAGCCTAATGGGGGGTTCTGGAAACACCATATATTTT | CASSLMGGSGNTIYF | - | TRBJ1-3 | TRBV5-1 | -
TGTGCCAGCAGCTTGCGGGGGACAGGAGGTTCACCCCTCCACTTT | CASSLRGTGGSPLHF | TRBD1 | TRBJ1-6 | TRBV5-8 | -
TGTGCCAGCAGCTCCCAGGGGTTTGGTCAGCCCCAGCATTTT | CASSSQGFGQPQHF | - | TRBJ1-5 | TRBV7-2 | -
TGTGCCATCAGTGAGGAAACTTCCCGCAACTATGGCTACACCTTC | CAISEETSRNYGYTF | - | TRBJ1-2 | TRBV10-3 | -
TGTGCCAGCAGTTTTCTAGCGGGGGGAGACACCGGGGAGCTGTTTTTT | CASSFLAGGDTGELFF | TRBD2 | TRBJ2-2 | TRBV27 | -
TGTGCCAGCAGCTTGGACAGGGGGACCCATGGCTACACCTTC | CASSLDRGTHGYTF | TRBD1 | TRBJ1-2 | TRBV5-8 | -
TGTGCCAGCAGCCCCTTTCAGGGAGGCACTGAAGCTTTCTTT | CASSPFQGGTEAFF | - | TRBJ1-1 | TRBV9 | -
TGTGCCAGCCGCCCAGGGTCGGAAAACACCATATATTTT | CASRPGSENTIYF | - | TRBJ1-3 | TRBV2 | -
TGTGCCAGCAGACGGACAGGGGGCAATCAGCCCCAGCATTTT | CASRRTGGNQPQHF | TRBD1 | TRBJ1-5 | TRBV6-5 | -
TGTGCCAGCAGTCCTACAGCGGGGACGCCCGCTGTCTATGGCTACACCTTC | CASSPTAGTPAVYGYTF | - | TRBJ1-2 | TRBV27 | -
TGTGCCAGCAGCTACTTCCGGACTATTCAAGAGACCCAGTACTTC | CASSYFRTIQETQYF | - | TRBJ2-5 | TRBV7-9 | -
TGTGCCAGCTCACCTCTAGCGGGGAGCTCCTACAATGAGCAGTTCTTC | CASSPLAGSSYNEQFF | TRBD2 | TRBJ2-1 | TRBV18 | -
TGTGCCAGCAGCTCCGGGACAGGGCTGAACACTGAAGCTTTCTTT | CASSSGTGLNTEAFF | TRBD1 | TRBJ1-1 | TRBV7-2 | -
TGCGCCAGCAGCCTATATGGGGACGGGGGGCCCCAGGATGAGCAGTTCTTC | CASSLYGDGGPQDEQFF | - | TRBJ2-1 | TRBV4-1 | -
TGTGCCAGCAGCTTTCGGTATGGCTACACCTTC | CASSFRYGYTF | - | TRBJ1-2 | TRBV7-2 | -
TGTGCCAGCAGTTCCCGGGATTTGAACACTGAAGCTTTCTTT | CASSSRDLNTEAFF | - | TRBJ1-1 | TRBV6-6 | -
TGTGCCAGCAGTTTCCAGACAGGGGGGGACACTGAAGCTTTCTTT | CASSFQTGGDTEAFF | TRBD1 | TRBJ1-1 | TRBV2 | -
TGTGCCAGCAGCCCCTACGGGACAGTGAACACTGAAGCTTTCTTT | CASSPYGTVNTEAFF | TRBD1 | TRBJ1-1 | TRBV4-2 | -
TGTGCCAGCAGTGAAGGACAGAACTATGGCTACACCTTC | CASSEGQNYGYTF | - | TRBJ1-2 | TRBV6-1 | -
TGTGCCAGCAGTGAAGGGGGCCGCTTGGGCTTC | CASSEGGRLGF | - | TRBJ2-4 | TRBV6-1 | -
TGTGCCAGTAGTATCGGAGCTTTGGGGTCCGGGGGTTACTACGAGCAGTACTTC | CASSIGALGSGGYYEQYF | - | TRBJ2-7 | TRBV19 | -
TGCGCCAGCAGCTTGGTATTAGCGGGGGGCCAAGAGACCCAGTACTTC | CASSLVLAGGQETQYF | TRBD2 | TRBJ2-5 | TRBV5-1 | -
TGTGCCAGCAGCTTGGTAACAGGGGTCCCCACAGATACGCAGTATTTT | CASSLVTGVPTDTQYF | TRBD1 | TRBJ2-3 | TRBV5-4 | -
TGTGCCAGCAGTTACCTCCGGACAGGTAACACTGAAGCTTTCTTT | CASSYLRTGNTEAFF | TRBD1 | TRBJ1-1 | TRBV6-6 | few
TGTGCCAGCAGTGACCCACGAGTGAATAGCAATCAGCCCCAGCATTTT | CASSDPRVNSNQPQHF | - | TRBJ1-5 | TRBV6-4 | -
TGTGCCAGCAGTTTATTGGGACAGGGAGTTTCACCCCTCCACTTT | CASSLLGQGVSPLHF | TRBD1 | TRBJ1-6 | TRBV27 | once
TGTGCCAGCAGCTTAGTGTCGCGGACCGGGGAGCTGTTTTTT | CASSLVSRTGELFF | - | TRBJ2-2 | TRBV13 | -
TGTGCCAGCATCCTCCAGATCGCAGGGGGTGAAAAACTGTTTTTT | CASILQIAGGEKLFF | TRBD1 | TRBJ1-4 | TRBV2 | -
TGCGCCAGCAGCTCCAACGGGGGGCCAACGGGAGATACGCAGTATTTT | CASSSNGGPTGDTQYF | - | TRBJ2-3 | TRBV5-1 | -
TGTGCCACCAGCAGGCATCGGGGGATGGACGGGACCCAGTACTTC | CATSRHRGMDGTQYF | - | TRBJ2-5 | TRBV15 | -